One sample yielded the 23 T cell receptor beta chains listed below, sequenced in a study of blood T cells in healthy people across ages (dated by TCRdb to 2014 to 2015). Library preparation was by 5' RACE. Sequenced using an Illumina HiSeq 2500. The second PCR ran for roughly 7 to 12 cycles and used a J-beta primer mix along with a sample-barcoded 5' primer. The raw public reads went through TCRdb reprocessing: fastp at Q25, MiXCR clone calling, in-frame beta chains kept. Merged by CDR3 protein, the rows form single entries marked with the most common genes and DNA. In all, the sample holds 710,000 or so distinct CDR3 sequences, and less than 40% of those were seen once. Jointly, the top ten make up 15% of the sample. Material: blood. These receptors were obtained from a woman of 80 years or more in good health. Donor details come from another sample of the same person, matched by shared clones.

J is TRBJ2-7 and V is TRBV5-1; no clear D. This CDR3 spans 14 amino acids. The V end was cut by 4 bases, the J end by 5 bases, with 16 bases between. CDR1 is SGHRS, CDR2 YFSETQ, per germline. CDR3 coding DNA: TGCGCCAGCAGCCCCCTCGGGCAGTTCGACGAGCAGTACTTC. This gives the protein CASSPLGQFDEQYF. Full variable domain (missing parts from reference TRBV5-1 and TRBJ2-7): KAGVTQTPRYLIKTRGQQVTLSCSPISGHRSVSWYQQTPGQGLQFLFEYFSETQRNKGNFPGRFSGRQFSNSRSEMNVSTLELGDSALYLCASSPLGQFDEQYFGPGTRLTVT.

This clonotype was recorded at least ten times. J is TRBJ1-2 and V is TRBV3-1; D not certain. The CDR3 runs 15 residues. Trimming shortened V by 1 base and J by 7 bases, and 16 bases separated the two germline ends. Germline V gene data show CDR1 as LGHDT and CDR2 as YNNKEL (reference sequence). Here the CDR3 DNA reads TGTGCCAGCAGCCAAGGGGAATTCCGCGATGGTGGCTACACCTTC. Translation gives CASSQGEFRDGGYTF.

This clonotype was seen ten or more times. The rearrangement uses TRBV20-1 and TRBJ2-7; 8 bases align to TRBD1. Germline loops: CDR1 DFQATT, CDR2 SNEGSKA (reference sequence). The CDR3 has 13 amino acids. After removal of 5 bases from V and 6 bases from J, the junction contained 9 bases not matched to a gene. CDR3 loop: CSALTGEKSEQYF. The CDR3 DNA reads as TGCAGTGCTTTGACAGGGGAAAAAAGCGAGCAGTACTTC.

This clonotype was observed a few times. For the CDR3, the DNA is TGTGCCAGTAGTATAGGTCGCGGGCGGAATCAGCCCCAGCATTTT. Protein product: CASSIGRGRNQPQHF. The V call is TRBV19, the J call TRBJ1-5, with D uncertain. The CDR3 extends over 15 amino acids. The V and J ends lost 1 base and 4 bases respectively, with 11 bases between them. Germline CDR1 reads LNHDA; CDR2 reads SQIVND (reference sequence).

The sample holds a few counts of this clonotype. The chain joins TRBV20-1 to TRBJ2-2; 7 positions match TRBD1. Germline V lookup: CDR1 DFQATT, CDR2 SNEGSKA (reference sequence). V lost 0 bases, J lost 1 base, and 5 bases stayed unmatched. The length of the CDR3 is 16 residues. CDR3: CSAREPGQLNTGELFF. The DNA of the CDR3 is TGCAGTGCTAGAGAGCCGGGACAGCTGAACACCGGGGAGCTGTTTTTT.

Of note for this clonotype: Possible read error: a much larger clone is one base away. The V and J genes are TRBV24-1 and TRBJ2-1, with D possibly TRBD1 on 5 matching bases. Germline V gene sequence: CDR1 KGHDR, CDR2 SFDVKD. The CDR3 length is 16 residues. This chain's CDR3 is CAASDLIRGSGNEQFF. CDR3 nucleotide sequence: TGTGCCGCCAGTGATTTAATTAGGGGATCAGGCAATGAGCAGTTCTTC.

This chain connects TRBV5-1 to TRBJ2-7, with TRBD1 as a possible D gene (6 bases). Germline CDR1 is SGHRS and CDR2 is YFSETQ. The CDR3 has 16 amino acids. The V end lost 1 base, the J end lost 4 bases, and 18 bases lay between the germline ends. The CDR3 loop reads CASSLKTGSVDYEQYF. The CDR3 DNA sequence: TGCGCCAGCAGCTTGAAGACAGGCTCCGTCGATTACGAGCAGTACTTC.

The V gene is TRBV12-3 or TRBV12-4, the J gene TRBJ2-1; 7 bases agree with TRBD2. There are 15 residues in the CDR3. The junction had 8 bases not matched to a gene; V was cut back by 6 bases and J by 3 bases. The chain's CDR3 is CASSILALVYNEQFF. The CDR3 nucleotides are TGTGCCAGCAGCATACTAGCGCTAGTCTACAATGAGCAGTTCTTC.

This clonotype was seen just once. The chain recombines TRBV7-2 with TRBJ2-5, with TRBD1 identical over 10 bases. The J call may be wrong; the DNA end is better matched by TRBJ2-7. CDR1 and CDR2 from the germline V gene are SGHTA and FQGNSA. The CDR3 covers 15 residues. CDR3 residues: CASSRTGGNLYEQYF. In DNA, the CDR3 is TGTGCCAGCAGCCGGACAGGGGGTAATTTGTACGAGCAGTACTTC.

The chain is built from TRBV3-1 and TRBJ2-5, with TRBD2 identical over 8 bases. With the DNA end fitting TRBJ2-7 better, the J assignment may be wrong. CDR3 length equals 14 residues. The germline gives CDR1 LGHDT, CDR2 YNNKEL (reference sequence). CDR3 sequence reads: CASSRSGARYEQYF. In DNA, the CDR3 is TGTGCCAGCAGCCGTAGCGGGGCCCGGTACGAGCAGTACTTC.

This clonotype was picked up many times. The rearrangement links TRBV27 to TRBJ2-1; TRBD2 matches at 15 bases. Germline lookup yields CDR1 MNHEY and CDR2 SMNVEV (reference sequence). V trimming: 7 bases; J trimming: 16 bases; junction bases outside the gene matches: 11. This CDR3 comprises 14 residues. As DNA, the CDR3 is TGTGCCAGCAAAGACTGGACTAGCGGGGGGGGCCTCTTCTTC. This codes for CASKDWTSGGGLFF.

With respect to this clonotype: A read error is possible here, since a much larger clone lies one base away. J is TRBJ2-7 and V is TRBV20-1, with TRBD2 matching 8 bases. Per the germline V gene, CDR1 is DFQATT and CDR2 is SNEGSKA (reference sequence). This CDR3 has 14 residues. The V segment lost 0 bases and the J segment 3 bases; nucleotides outside the gene matches: 4. CDR3 in amino acids: CSARDGGLGYEQYF. CDR3 nucleotide sequence: TGCAGTGCTAGAGATGGGGGACTAGGCTACGAGCAGTACTTC.

This rearrangement joins TRBV6-6 to TRBJ1-1; D gene unclear. CDR1 is MNHNY, CDR2 SVGAGI, per germline (reference sequence). The ends were cut back, 0 bases at V and 8 bases at J, with 10 bases in the middle. The CDR3 contains 13 residues. The DNA for the CDR3 is TGTGCCAGCAGTTACTCCCCTACAGCGGAAGCTTTCTTT. Translated, it gives CASSYSPTAEAFF.

This chain links TRBV13 with TRBJ2-7; D unclear. The length of the CDR3 is 15 residues. The germline V and J ends were trimmed by 7 bases and 2 bases, with 18 bases remaining between them. Per germline, CDR1 PRHDT and CDR2 FYEKMQ (reference sequence). The CDR3 sequence is CASNRGRAATYEQYF. DNA for the CDR3: TGTGCCAGCAACCGCGGCCGGGCAGCTACCTACGAGCAGTACTTC.

This clonotype was recorded at least ten times. V is TRBV6-6 and J is TRBJ2-3, with D perhaps TRBD1 (5 bases). The CDR3 is 14 residues long. CDR1 and CDR2 (germline): MNHNY, SVGAGI (reference sequence). The V end lost 2 bases, the J end lost 3 bases, and 9 bases lay between the germline ends. CDR3 nucleotides: TGTGCCAGCAGTTACCCGGACAAAACAGATACGCAGTATTTT. It yields the protein CASSYPDKTDTQYF.

This clonotype was detected a few times. A much larger clone sits a single nucleotide away, making a read error possible. The rearrangement links TRBV29-1 to TRBJ2-3; possible D gene TRBD1, 6 bases. The CDR3 is 12 amino acids. Germline V CDR1 and CDR2: SQVTM, ANQGSEA. The CDR3 nucleotides are TGCAGCGTCGAACAGGGTTGGGATACGCGGTATTTT. Its translation is CSVEQGWDTRYF.

This clonotype was counted once. The chain employs TRBV7-9 and TRBJ2-6, with 7 bases that match TRBD1. Germline V gene lookup returns CDR1 SEHNR and CDR2 FQNEAQ (reference sequence). The CDR3 is 18 amino acids. V gave up 5 bases and J gave up 1 base; unmatched junction bases: 11. The CDR3 protein is CASSQRTGQGSGANVLTF. The CDR3 bases are TGTGCCAGCAGCCAACGGACAGGCCAGGGGTCTGGGGCCAACGTCCTGACTTTC. Full variable domain (missing parts from reference TRBV7-9 and TRBJ2-6): DTGVSQNPRHKITKRGQNVTFRCDPISEHNRLYWYRQTLGQGPEFLTYFQNEAQLEKSRLLSDRFSAERPKGSFSTLEIQRTEQGDSAMYLCASSQRTGQGSGANVLTFGAGSRLTVL.

With respect to this clonotype: At one end the junction does not follow the germline gene, possibly because of a read error. The chain carries TRBV20-1 and TRBJ1-1; possibly TRBD1 for D (6 bases). CDR3 length: 15 amino acids. The germline CDR1 and CDR2 sequences are DFQATT and SNEGSKA (reference sequence). DNA of the CDR3: TGCAGTACTAGTCGCCGGGACACCATGAACACTGAAGCTTTCTTT. It encodes CSTSRRDTMNTEAFF.

This sequence joins TRBV27 and TRBJ2-3; no reliable D call. The CDR3 has 14 residues. Germline V gives CDR1 MNHEY, CDR2 SMNVEV (reference sequence). V lost 5 bases, J lost 8 bases, and 17 bases lay in between. The CDR3 region is CASSPRGRSGTQYF. CDR3 nucleotide sequence: TGTGCCAGCAGTCCCCGTGGCAGGTCGGGTACGCAGTATTTT.

This clonotype was detected only a few times. A much larger clone lies a single base off, so this may be a read error. The V call is TRBV9, the J call TRBJ2-1; D is unresolved. V lost 1 base, J lost 5 bases, and 13 bases lay in between. The CDR3 has 15 amino acids. In germline, CDR1 is SGDLS, CDR2 YYNGEE. CDR3 sequence: CASSVRALPHNEQFF. The CDR3, as DNA: TGTGCCAGCAGCGTACGAGCCCTTCCTCACAATGAGCAGTTCTTC.

The rearrangement joins TRBV2 to TRBJ1-1; TRBD1 might be the D (6 bases). CDR3 length equals 18 residues. Trimming cost V 0 bases and J 4 bases, with 21 bases left between them. Germline V lookup: CDR1 SNHLY, CDR2 FYNNEI. The CDR3, as DNA: TGTGCCAGCAGTGAAGCGCTTCATGGGGGCCCCCCAGGCACTGAAGCTTTCTTT. This codes for CASSEALHGGPPGTEAFF. The variable domain in full, with the rest retrieved from reference TRBV2 and TRBJ1-1, is EPEVTQTPSHQVTQMGQEVILRCVPISNHLYFYWYRQILGQKVEFLVSFYNNEISEKSEIFDDQFSVERPDGSNFTLKIRSTKLEDSAMYFCASSEALHGGPPGTEAFFGQGTRLTVV.

CDR3 sequence (DNA): TGCAGTGCTAGCGGGGGGGTTCCCTACGAGCAGTACTTC. Translating gives CSASGGVPYEQYF. The J gene is TRBJ2-7, the V gene TRBV20-1, with 8 bases matching TRBD2. The germline V gene encodes CDR1 DFQATT and CDR2 SNEGSKA (reference sequence). The CDR3 covers 13 residues. V was pared by 3 bases and J by 2 bases, with 3 bases of the junction left unmatched.

In its sample, this clonotype was seen many times. The chain has TRBV12-3 or TRBV12-4 and TRBJ1-2; TRBD1 agrees at 9 bases. There are 13 residues in the CDR3. With 1 base clipped from V and 7 bases from J, the junction kept 1 base outside the gene matches. CDR3 coding DNA: TGTGCCAGCAGTTTAGGGACAGGGGTTGGCTACACCTTC. Amino acid sequence: CASSLGTGVGYTF.